This TCR beta chain was recorded in a study of CD4+ T cells in melanoma. Study observations and caveats: A reported correlation linked neoantigen-specific CD4+ T cells to CD8+, macrophage and B cell function. Neoantigen-specific CD4+ T cells in melanoma reportedly had diverse differentiation states.

The repertoire was sequenced with immunoSEQ multiplex PCR; TCRdb's copy has only in-frame clones and lacks some. The sample records about 10,000 clones, less than 75% being singletons. Germline CDR1 and CDR2: MGHRA and YSYEKL. V lost 3 bases to trimming and J lost 3 bases, with 26 bases between them. This CDR3 is built from 19 residues. About this clone: Its cognate antigen is unknown.

What was sequenced was cells from a culture (not recorded whether cultured in vitro). The chain carries TRBV4-1 and TRBJ1-2; D gene uncertain. The sequence was obtained from a human donor with melanoma. The CDR3 is CASSHQVRRRVVEDYGYTF. The CDR3 DNA follows: TGCGCCAGCAGCCACCAAGTTAGGCGGAGGGTGGTCGAAGACTATGGCTACACCTTC.